Listed below are T cell receptor beta chains from one sample, sequenced in a study of vaccination and CD4 T cells after COVID-19. Antigens of these TCRs are unknown. TCRdb redid the calling of the PCR reads with MiXCR, one entry per CDR3 protein. The table records 13,000 to 15,000 distinct CDR3 sequences, about 33% of them present only once. The sample taken for sequencing was cultured CD4+ T cells from blood. All receptors come from a human donor with COVID-19. CDR3s include the opening cysteine and the closing phenylalanine or tryptophan. D genes are given only for firm matches. The size field is filled for only some rows; it gives once, few, many or a size class.

v_gene,len,j_gene,d_gene,abundance,CDR3nt,CDR3aa
TRBV20-1,17,TRBJ1-3,TRBD1,few,TGCAGTGCTAGCGACGAGGCCGGGACAGGGACTGGAAACACCATATATTTT,CSASDEAGTGTGNTIYF
TRBV5-3,11,TRBJ1-6,NA,once,TGTGCCAGGAGGGGGAATTCACCCCTCCACTTT,CARRGNSPLHF
TRBV12-3/TRBV12-4,18,TRBJ1-2,NA,NA,TGTGCCAGCAGTTTTAAGGGGTCGGTCAGTACTGGGAACTATGGCTACACCTTC,CASSFKGSVSTGNYGYTF
TRBV19,14,TRBJ1-2,NA,NA,TGTGCCAGTAGTAGAGACCCGAGGAGCTATGGCTACACCTTC,CASSRDPRSYGYTF
TRBV30,15,TRBJ2-7,NA,NA,TGTGCCTGGACGGATGACAGTCGCGGCGTTTACGAGCAGTACTTC,CAWTDDSRGVYEQYF
TRBV21-1,14,TRBJ2-3,NA,few,TGTGCCAGCAGCAAAGCTTCCCGGGCAGATACGCAGTATTTT,CASSKASRADTQYF
TRBV6-1,15,TRBJ1-5,NA,few,TGTGCCAGCAGTCCCACAGGGACTAGCAATCAGCCCCAGCATTTT,CASSPTGTSNQPQHF
TRBV30,11,TRBJ2-7,TRBD1,NA,TGTGCCGGGGACAGGGGGCAAGAGCAGTACTTC,CAGDRGQEQYF
TRBV28,14,TRBJ1-1,NA,NA,TGTGCCAGCAGACCCCGGGAACCGGTCACTGAAGCTTTCTTT,CASRPREPVTEAFF
TRBV11-2,15,TRBJ2-7,NA,NA,TGTGCCAGCAGCCAAGTTGGGGGGAGCTCCTACGAGCAGTACTTC,CASSQVGGSSYEQYF
TRBV6-1,14,TRBJ2-7,TRBD1,NA,TGTGCCAGCAGTACGGGGGACAGGGGAAACGAGCAGTACTTC,CASSTGDRGNEQYF
TRBV19,13,TRBJ1-2,TRBD1,few,TGTGCCAGTAGTTTACGACAGGGCGGCGGCTACACCTTC,CASSLRQGGGYTF
TRBV28,11,TRBJ1-2,NA,once,TGTGCCAGCAGTTCGCGTTATGGCTACACCTTC,CASSSRYGYTF
TRBV20-1,15,TRBJ2-3,TRBD2,NA,TGCAGTGCTGATAGCGGGGGGGCCGCCACAGATACGCAGTATTTT,CSADSGGAATDTQYF
TRBV12-3/TRBV12-4,15,TRBJ1-3,NA,once,TGTGCCAGCAGTTTGGCCTCTCCCTCTGGAAACACCATATATTTT,CASSLASPSGNTIYF
TRBV5-1,15,TRBJ2-6,NA,NA,TGCGCCAGCAGCCCCCGGGCAGGGGGGGCCAACGTCCTGACTTTC,CASSPRAGGANVLTF
TRBV20-1,14,TRBJ2-5,TRBD2,NA,TGCAGTGCTTCGGGGACTAGCGAAGGAGAGACCCAGTACTTC,CSASGTSEGETQYF
TRBV5-1,15,TRBJ1-2,NA,few,TGCGCCAGCAGCTTGGAAGGGGGAGTACTCTATGGCTACACCTTC,CASSLEGGVLYGYTF
TRBV6-1,19,TRBJ1-3,NA,medium-sized,TGTGCCAGCAGATCCCTGATGCGGGGCACGGCGGTGCGTGGAAACACCATATATTTT,CASRSLMRGTAVRGNTIYF
TRBV5-1,15,TRBJ2-1,TRBD2,NA,TGCGCCAGCAGCTTGGGCGGGGGGGCCCACAATGAGCAGTTCTTC,CASSLGGGAHNEQFF
TRBV7-6,15,TRBJ2-7,NA,NA,TGTGCCAGCAGCCGAAACAGGGACACAACCTACGAGCAGTACTTC,CASSRNRDTTYEQYF
TRBV19,13,TRBJ1-1,NA,few,TGTGCCAGTAGTACTCAACAGGGCACAGAAGCTTTCTTT,CASSTQQGTEAFF
TRBV20-1,15,TRBJ1-2,TRBD1,NA,TGCAGTGCTGGACGTCCAGGACAGGGTTTGAGTGGCTACACCTTC,CSAGRPGQGLSGYTF
TRBV11-3,15,TRBJ2-5,NA,few,TGTGCCAGCAGCTTCGGAGGGCCCGGGGACGAGACCCAGTACTTC,CASSFGGPGDETQYF
TRBV21-1,12,TRBJ2-5,NA,NA,TGTGCCAGCAGCAATTTAAGCGGGACCCAGTACTTC,CASSNLSGTQYF
TRBV4-2,16,TRBJ2-3,NA,NA,TGTGCCAGCAGCCAAGTCGGCCCAGCGGGTGAAGATACGCAGTATTTT,CASSQVGPAGEDTQYF
TRBV7-2,17,TRBJ2-7,TRBD2,NA,TGTGCCAGCAGCCCTCGGACTAGCGGGGGCCGCTCCTACGAGCAGTACTTC,CASSPRTSGGRSYEQYF
TRBV19,14,TRBJ1-2,TRBD1,few,TGTGCCAGTAGGGTCCAGGGGGGAAACTATGGCTACACCTTC,CASRVQGGNYGYTF
TRBV10-3,15,TRBJ1-3,TRBD1,few,TGTGCCATCAGTGGATCGGGACAGGGGCTGGACACCATATATTTT,CAISGSGQGLDTIYF
TRBV19,15,TRBJ1-1,TRBD1,few,TGTGCCAGCCACCCGACAGGGGCGGGCAACACTGAAGCTTTCTTT,CASHPTGAGNTEAFF
TRBV29-1,15,TRBJ1-2,TRBD1,NA,TGCAGCGTACCGGGACAGGGTCCCCTCCCGTATGGCTACACCTTC,CSVPGQGPLPYGYTF
TRBV20-1,13,TRBJ2-5,NA,few,TGCAGTGCTAGTGGTACTAGTGAAGAGACCCAGTACTTC,CSASGTSEETQYF
TRBV5-1,14,TRBJ1-2,NA,NA,TGCGCCAGCAGCCGGGACGGGAATAACTATGGCTACACCTTC,CASSRDGNNYGYTF
TRBV5-4,14,TRBJ1-2,NA,NA,TGTGCCAGCAGCGGGGCGGGATACGACTATGGCTACACCTTC,CASSGAGYDYGYTF
TRBV7-9,16,TRBJ2-5,NA,few,TGTGCCAGCAGCTCATCGGGGGCGACGATCCAAGAGACCCAGTACTTC,CASSSSGATIQETQYF
TRBV7-6,15,TRBJ2-1,NA,NA,TGTGCCAGCAGCTGGGACTCCAACTCCTACAATGAGCAGTTCTTC,CASSWDSNSYNEQFF
TRBV4-1,13,TRBJ1-1,NA,NA,TGCGCCAGCAGCCAAGTCCCGGTTACTGAAGCTTTCTTT,CASSQVPVTEAFF
TRBV12-3/TRBV12-4,15,TRBJ2-7,TRBD1,NA,TGTGCCAGCAGTTTTTCAGGACAGGGCGTCTACGAGCAGTACTTC,CASSFSGQGVYEQYF
TRBV6-1,14,TRBJ1-5,NA,few,TGTGCCAGCAGTCGGACCGAGGGTCGTCAGCCCCAGCATTTT,CASSRTEGRQPQHF
TRBV5-4,15,TRBJ2-5,NA,NA,TGTGCCAGCAGCTTGTCGGGACCGCGCCAAGAGACCCAGTACTTC,CASSLSGPRQETQYF
TRBV7-3,14,TRBJ2-5,TRBD1,NA,TGTGCCAGCAGCTTACGACAGGGGTTTGGAACCCAGTACTTC,CASSLRQGFGTQYF
TRBV15,16,TRBJ2-3,NA,few,TGTGCCACCAGCAGAGATGGAGCTCTTGCTACGGATACGCAGTATTTT,CATSRDGALATDTQYF
TRBV12-5,14,TRBJ2-2,TRBD2,NA,TGTGCCTTAGCGGGGGGCCTGAACACCGGGGAGCTGTTTTTT,CALAGGLNTGELFF
TRBV12-3/TRBV12-4,15,TRBJ1-1,TRBD1,NA,TGTGCCAGCAGTGCCACAGGGGTGGGGAACACTGAAGCTTTCTTT,CASSATGVGNTEAFF
TRBV27,14,TRBJ1-5,TRBD1,NA,TGTGCCAGCAGTCCAGACAGGGAGAATCAGCCCCAGCATTTT,CASSPDRENQPQHF
TRBV19,12,TRBJ2-7,NA,NA,TGTGCCAGTAGTGCCAGCTCCTACGAGCAGTACTTC,CASSASSYEQYF
TRBV15,13,TRBJ2-3,TRBD1,NA,TGTGCCACCAGTCCGACAGGGTTTGATACGCAGTATTTT,CATSPTGFDTQYF
TRBV7-6,15,TRBJ1-3,TRBD1,few,TGTGCCAGCAGCTTTCGACAGGGTATGAGAAACACCATATATTTT,CASSFRQGMRNTIYF
TRBV20-1,14,TRBJ1-4,NA,NA,TGCAGTGCTGTGGGACTAGGGGCTAATGAAAAACTGTTTTTT,CSAVGLGANEKLFF
TRBV7-8,13,TRBJ2-1,NA,NA,TGTGCCAGCGTACCTTTCGGTTACAATGAGCAGTTCTTC,CASVPFGYNEQFF
TRBV29-1,12,TRBJ1-1,NA,few,TGCAGCGTTGACGGGCCCAACACTGAAGCTTTCTTT,CSVDGPNTEAFF
TRBV10-2,14,TRBJ2-5,TRBD2,NA,TGCGCCAGCATGGGGCTAGCGGGTGTCGGGGCCCAGTACTTC,CASMGLAGVGAQYF
TRBV18,13,TRBJ1-2,TRBD1,NA,TGTGCCAGCTCACACCGGGACAGTAATGGCTACACCTTC,CASSHRDSNGYTF
TRBV9,15,TRBJ2-7,TRBD1,NA,TGTGCCAGCAGCGTAGCTTGGACAGGGGACTACGAGCAGTACTTC,CASSVAWTGDYEQYF
TRBV29-1,14,TRBJ1-1,NA,once,TGCAGCGTCCTTGGGGCAACCTTGAACACTGAAGCTTTCTTT,CSVLGATLNTEAFF
TRBV20-1,14,TRBJ1-1,NA,few,TGCAGTGCTAGAGATAGGGTTGTGAACACTGAAGCTTTCTTT,CSARDRVVNTEAFF
TRBV7-2,13,TRBJ1-6,NA,NA,TGTGCCAGCAGCTTAGCCATCAGGGAGGCCCTCCACTTT,CASSLAIREALHF
TRBV5-4,13,TRBJ1-3,NA,NA,TGTGCCAGCAGCTTGACGGCGAGGGACACCATATATTTT,CASSLTARDTIYF
TRBV2,14,TRBJ2-1,NA,NA,TGTGCCAGCGCTCCCCCTTTAAGCGGACCGGAGCAGTTCTTC,CASAPPLSGPEQFF
TRBV29-1,13,TRBJ1-4,TRBD1,NA,TGCAGCGTTGAACCGGGACGACAGGGAGAACTGTTTTTT,CSVEPGRQGELFF